This entry lists 4 T cell receptor beta chains sequenced from one sample in a study of blood T cell repertoires in COVID-19. The data were produced by immunoSEQ multiplex PCR, yet TCRdb's version contains in-frame clones alone and is incomplete. The table has 200,000 or so clones, about 80% seen once; the top ten hold roughly 7%. Sequencing was done on a sample of PBMCs or T cells enriched from blood (not recorded which). These TCRs come from a middle-aged man who had recovered from COVID-19.

The chain links TRBV6-4 to TRBJ1-2; possible D gene TRBD1, 6 bases. The length of the CDR3 is 12 residues. CDR1 is MRHNA and CDR2 is SNTAGT in the germline V gene. Between the trimmed V and J ends, which lost 6 bases and 5 bases, there was a span of 10 bases. CDR3 nucleotides: TGTGCCAGCAGCTCACAGGGTTATGGCTACACCTTC. Its translation is CASSSQGYGYTF.

V and J are TRBV12-5 and TRBJ1-1; no reliable D call. Germline CDR1 LGHNT, CDR2 FRNRAP. The CDR3 is made up of 13 amino acids. With 1 base removed from V and 3 bases from J, the gap between germline ends came to 6 bases. The CDR3 here is CASGLAQHTEAFF. The CDR3 DNA follows: TGTGCTAGTGGTTTGGCACAGCACACTGAAGCTTTCTTT.

The J gene is TRBJ2-7, the V gene TRBV30; 11 nucleotides match TRBD1. This CDR3 spans 15 amino acids. CDR1 and CDR2 (germline): GTSNPN, SVGIG (reference sequence). J gave up 2 bases and V 4 bases, and 7 bases lay outside the gene matches. The CDR3 region is CAWTILGQGAYEQYF. CDR3 DNA sequence: TGTGCCTGGACCATACTGGGACAGGGGGCCTACGAGCAGTACTTC.

The chain links TRBV7-9 to TRBJ2-3, with a tentative D call TRBD1 (6 bases). Looked up from germline, CDR1 is SEHNR and CDR2 is FQNEAQ (reference sequence). The CDR3 totals 18 residues. The V gene lost 0 bases and the J gene lost 0 bases, with 16 bases spanning the gap. The CDR3 DNA reads TGTGCCAGCAGCTTAGCCCCGACAGGAACCCTTAGCACAGATACGCAGTATTTT. Its translation: CASSLAPTGTLSTDTQYF.